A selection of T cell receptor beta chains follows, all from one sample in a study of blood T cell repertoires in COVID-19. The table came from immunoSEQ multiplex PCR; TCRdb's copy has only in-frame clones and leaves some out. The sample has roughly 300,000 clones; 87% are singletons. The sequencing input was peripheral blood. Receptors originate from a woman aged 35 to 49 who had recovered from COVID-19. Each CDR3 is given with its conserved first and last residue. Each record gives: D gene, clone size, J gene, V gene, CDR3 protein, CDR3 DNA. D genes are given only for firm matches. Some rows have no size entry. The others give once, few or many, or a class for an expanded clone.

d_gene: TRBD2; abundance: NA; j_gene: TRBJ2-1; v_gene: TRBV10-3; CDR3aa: CAISEWAGGDNEQFF; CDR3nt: TGTGCCATCAGTGAATGGGCGGGGGGAGACAATGAGCAGTTCTTC
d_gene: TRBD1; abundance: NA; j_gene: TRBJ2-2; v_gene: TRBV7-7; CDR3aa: CASSSRPVGQGSTGELFF; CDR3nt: TGTGCTAGCAGCTCGCGCCCCGTCGGACAGGGATCCACCGGGGAGCTGTTTTTT
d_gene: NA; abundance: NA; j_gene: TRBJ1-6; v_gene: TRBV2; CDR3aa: CASSDQGNGNSPLHF; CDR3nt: TGTGCCAGCAGTGATCAGGGCAACGGCAATTCACCCCTCCACTTT
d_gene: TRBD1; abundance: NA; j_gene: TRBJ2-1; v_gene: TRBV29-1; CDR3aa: CSVNLGTGGDEQFF; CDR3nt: TGCAGCGTTAACCTCGGGACAGGTGGGGATGAGCAGTTCTTC
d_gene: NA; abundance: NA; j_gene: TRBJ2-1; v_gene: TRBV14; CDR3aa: CASSQRQRLWVEQFF; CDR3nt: TGTGCCAGCAGCCAGCGACAGCGCCTTTGGGTAGAGCAGTTCTTC
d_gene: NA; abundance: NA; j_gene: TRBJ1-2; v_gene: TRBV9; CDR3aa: CASSVVNRFNYGYTF; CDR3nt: TGTGCCAGCAGCGTAGTGAACAGGTTCAACTATGGCTACACCTTC
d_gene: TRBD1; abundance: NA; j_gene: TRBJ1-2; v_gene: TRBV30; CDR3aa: CAWSPGGSLYGYTF; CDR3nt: TGTGCCTGGAGCCCAGGGGGCTCTCTCTATGGCTACACCTTC
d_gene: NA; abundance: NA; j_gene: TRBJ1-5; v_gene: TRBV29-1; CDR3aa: CSVQSGDGNQPQHF; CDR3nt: TGCAGCGTTCAGTCAGGGGACGGCAATCAGCCCCAGCATTTT
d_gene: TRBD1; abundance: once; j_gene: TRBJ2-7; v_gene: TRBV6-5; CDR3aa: CASGRTGAYEQYF; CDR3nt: TGTGCCAGCGGGCGGACAGGGGCCTACGAGCAGTACTTC
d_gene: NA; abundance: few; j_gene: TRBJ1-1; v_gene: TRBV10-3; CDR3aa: CAISSRTANTEAFF; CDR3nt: TGTGCCATCAGTTCTCGTACAGCGAACACTGAAGCTTTCTTT
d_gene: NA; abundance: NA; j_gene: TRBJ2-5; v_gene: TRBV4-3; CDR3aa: CASSQGRWETQYF; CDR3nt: TGCGCCAGCAGCCAAGGTCGGTGGGAGACCCAGTACTTC
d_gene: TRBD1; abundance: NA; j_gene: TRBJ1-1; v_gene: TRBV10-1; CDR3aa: CASSGTGTEEAFF; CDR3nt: TGCGCCAGCAGTGGGACAGGAACAGAGGAAGCTTTCTTT
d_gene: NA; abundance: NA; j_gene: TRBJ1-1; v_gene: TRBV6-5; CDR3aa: CASTRQLNTEAFF; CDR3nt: TGTGCCAGCACTCGACAGCTGAACACTGAAGCTTTCTTT
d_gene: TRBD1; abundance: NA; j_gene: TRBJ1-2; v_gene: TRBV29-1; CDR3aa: CSVDDQGAYYGYTF; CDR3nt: TGCAGCGTTGACGACCAGGGGGCTTACTATGGCTACACCTTC
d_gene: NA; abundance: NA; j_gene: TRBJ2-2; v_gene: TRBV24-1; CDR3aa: CATSEPTPGGELFF; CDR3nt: TGTGCCACCAGTGAACCTACCCCGGGTGGGGAGCTGTTTTTT
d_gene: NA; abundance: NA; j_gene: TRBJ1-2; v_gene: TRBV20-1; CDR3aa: CSASGLGGRGLFYGYTF; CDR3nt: TGCAGTGCTAGTGGTCTTGGGGGGCGGGGACTATTCTATGGCTACACCTTC
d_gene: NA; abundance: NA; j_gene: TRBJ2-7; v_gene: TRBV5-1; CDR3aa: CASSLGTVTYEQYF; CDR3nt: TGCGCCAGCAGCTTGGGGACAGTGACCTACGAGCAGTACTTC
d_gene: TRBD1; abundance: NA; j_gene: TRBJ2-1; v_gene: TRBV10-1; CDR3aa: CASSESGTGGYNEQFF; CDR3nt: TGCGCCAGCAGTGAGTCGGGAACAGGGGGCTACAATGAGCAGTTCTTC
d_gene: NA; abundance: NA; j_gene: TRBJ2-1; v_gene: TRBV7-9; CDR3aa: CASLTPDSGRNEQFF; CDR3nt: TGTGCCAGCCTGACCCCAGACAGTGGTCGGAATGAGCAGTTCTTC
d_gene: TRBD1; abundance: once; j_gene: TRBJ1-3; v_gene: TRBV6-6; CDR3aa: CASSFTGEENTIYF; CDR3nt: TGTGCCAGCAGTTTTACAGGGGAAGAAAACACCATATATTTT
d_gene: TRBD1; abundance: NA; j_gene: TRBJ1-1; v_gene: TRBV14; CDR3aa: CASSQYRGGRAEAFF; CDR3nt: TGTGCCAGCAGCCAGTACAGGGGGGGGAGGGCTGAAGCTTTCTTT
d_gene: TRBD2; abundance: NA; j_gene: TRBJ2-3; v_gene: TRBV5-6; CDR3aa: CASSKLVAAGGGHTQYF; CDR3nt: TGTGCCAGCAGCAAGCTGGTGGCAGCGGGGGGCGGCCATACGCAGTATTTT
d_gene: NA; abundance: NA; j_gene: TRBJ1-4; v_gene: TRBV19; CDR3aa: CASSTRSGFATNEKLFF; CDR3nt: TGTGCCAGTAGTACCCGATCAGGCTTTGCAACTAATGAAAAACTGTTTTTT
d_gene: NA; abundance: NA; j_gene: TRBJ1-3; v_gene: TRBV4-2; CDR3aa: CASSQAPGNTIYF; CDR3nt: TGTGCCAGCAGCCAAGCTCCCGGAAACACCATATATTTT
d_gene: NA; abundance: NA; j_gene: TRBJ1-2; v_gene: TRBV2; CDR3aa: CASSGLQESRGGYTF; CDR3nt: TGTGCCAGCAGTGGCCTCCAGGAGAGTCGGGGTGGCTACACCTTC
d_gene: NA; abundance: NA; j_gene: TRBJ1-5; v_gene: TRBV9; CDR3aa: CASSAALAGQPQHF; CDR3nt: TGTGCCAGCAGCGCGGCCCTTGCGGGGCAGCCCCAGCATTTT
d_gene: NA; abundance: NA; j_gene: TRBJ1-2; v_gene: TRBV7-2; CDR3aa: CASSPPGRQRGDGYTF; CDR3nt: TGTGCCAGCAGCCCCCCCGGGCGGCAGCGGGGAGATGGCTACACCTTC
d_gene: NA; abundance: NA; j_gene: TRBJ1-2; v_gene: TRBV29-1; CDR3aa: CSVGGGRANYGYTF; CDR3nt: TGCAGCGTCGGGGGGGGTAGGGCTAACTATGGCTACACCTTC
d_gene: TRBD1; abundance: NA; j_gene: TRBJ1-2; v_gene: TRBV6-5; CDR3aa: CASRGTGNYGYTF; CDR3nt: TGTGCCAGCAGAGGGACAGGGAACTATGGCTACACCTTC
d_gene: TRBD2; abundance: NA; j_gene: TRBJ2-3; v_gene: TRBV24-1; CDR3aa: CATSDPNPTSGGRMDTQYF; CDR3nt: TGTGCCACCAGTGATCCAAACCCGACTAGCGGGGGACGAATGGATACGCAGTATTTT
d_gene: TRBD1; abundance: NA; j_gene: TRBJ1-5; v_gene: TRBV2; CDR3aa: CASSGGPWTGGDQPQHF; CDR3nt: TGTGCCAGCAGTGGGGGACCTTGGACAGGGGGCGATCAGCCCCAGCATTTT
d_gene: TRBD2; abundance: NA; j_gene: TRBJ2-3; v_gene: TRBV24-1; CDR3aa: CATSDFSSGGISSTDTQYF; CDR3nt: TGTGCCACCAGTGATTTTTCTAGCGGGGGGATCTCTAGCACAGATACGCAGTATTTT
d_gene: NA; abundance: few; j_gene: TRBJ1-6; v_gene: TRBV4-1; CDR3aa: CASSQEQENSPLHF; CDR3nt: TGCGCCAGCAGCCAAGAACAGGAGAATTCACCCCTCCACTTT
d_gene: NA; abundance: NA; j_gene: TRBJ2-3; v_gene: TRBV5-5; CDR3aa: CASSLYGPRLTDTQYF; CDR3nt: TGTGCCAGCAGCTTGTATGGCCCTCGATTGACAGATACGCAGTATTTT
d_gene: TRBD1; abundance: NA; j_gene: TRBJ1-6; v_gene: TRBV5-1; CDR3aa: CASSPTGSNSPLHF; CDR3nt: TGCGCCAGCAGCCCGACAGGGTCAAATTCACCCCTCCACTTT
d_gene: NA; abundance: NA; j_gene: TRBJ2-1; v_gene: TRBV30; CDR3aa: CAWSMGLNEQFF; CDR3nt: TGTGCCTGGAGTATGGGGCTAAATGAGCAGTTCTTC
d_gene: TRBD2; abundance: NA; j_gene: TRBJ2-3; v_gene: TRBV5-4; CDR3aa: CASSLGLAGGIIETQYF; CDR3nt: TGTGCCAGCAGCTTGGGACTAGCGGGGGGGATTATTGAGACGCAGTATTTT
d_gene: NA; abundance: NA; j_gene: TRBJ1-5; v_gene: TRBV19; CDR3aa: CASSIGQGHQPQHF; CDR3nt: TGTGCCAGTAGTATTGGCCAGGGCCATCAGCCCCAGCATTTT
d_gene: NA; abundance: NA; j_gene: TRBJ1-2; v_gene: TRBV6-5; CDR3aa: CASYNQGWGYTF; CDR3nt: TGTGCCAGTTACAACCAGGGTTGGGGCTACACCTTC
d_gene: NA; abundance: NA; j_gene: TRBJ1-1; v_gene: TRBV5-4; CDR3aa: CASSGPGGRGTEAFF; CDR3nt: TGTGCCAGCAGCGGGCCGGGGGGAAGGGGCACTGAAGCTTTCTTT
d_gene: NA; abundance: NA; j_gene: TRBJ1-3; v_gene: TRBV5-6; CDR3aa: CASSLAKRAGNTIYF; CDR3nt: TGTGCCAGCAGCTTGGCCAAGCGGGCTGGAAACACCATATATTTT
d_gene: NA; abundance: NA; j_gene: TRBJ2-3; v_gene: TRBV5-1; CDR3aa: CASSWVVGASTDTQYF; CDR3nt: TGCGCCAGCAGCTGGGTGGTGGGGGCGAGCACAGATACGCAGTATTTT
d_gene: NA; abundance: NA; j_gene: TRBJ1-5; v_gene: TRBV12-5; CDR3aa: CASGSPVVF; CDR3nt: TGTGCTAGTGGGTCTCCCGTTGTGTTT
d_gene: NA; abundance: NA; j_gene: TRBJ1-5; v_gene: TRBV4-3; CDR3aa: CASRWGRDSNQPQHF; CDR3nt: TGCGCCAGCAGATGGGGCAGGGATAGCAATCAGCCCCAGCATTTT
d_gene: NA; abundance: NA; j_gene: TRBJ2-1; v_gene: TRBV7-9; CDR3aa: CASSLASQGTDQFF; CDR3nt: TGTGCCAGCAGCTTAGCGTCCCAGGGGACCGATCAGTTCTTC
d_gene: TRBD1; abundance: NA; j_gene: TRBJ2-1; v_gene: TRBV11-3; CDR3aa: CASSLGQGSYNEQFF; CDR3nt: TGTGCCAGCAGCTTGGGACAGGGCTCCTACAATGAGCAGTTCTTC
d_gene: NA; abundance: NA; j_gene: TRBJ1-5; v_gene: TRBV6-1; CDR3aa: CASSERHRASNQPQHF; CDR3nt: TGTGCCAGCAGTGAACGACACCGAGCCTCTAATCAGCCCCAGCATTTT
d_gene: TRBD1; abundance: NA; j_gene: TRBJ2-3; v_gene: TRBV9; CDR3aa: CASQGGEGVYTDTQYF; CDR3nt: TGTGCCAGCCAAGGGGGCGAGGGGGTTTACACAGATACGCAGTATTTT
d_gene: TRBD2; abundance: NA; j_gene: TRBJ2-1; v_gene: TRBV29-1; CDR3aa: CSVDLAGSGNEQFF; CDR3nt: TGCAGCGTTGACCTAGCGGGGTCCGGTAATGAGCAGTTCTTC
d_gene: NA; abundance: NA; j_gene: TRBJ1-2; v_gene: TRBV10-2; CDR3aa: CASSESGGLNYGYTF; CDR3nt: TGCGCCAGCAGTGAGTCAGGGGGTCTTAACTATGGCTACACCTTC
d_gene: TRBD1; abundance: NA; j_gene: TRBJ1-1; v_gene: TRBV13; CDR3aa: CASSESTGGKNTEAFF; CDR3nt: TGTGCCAGCAGCGAATCGACAGGGGGCAAGAACACTGAAGCTTTCTTT
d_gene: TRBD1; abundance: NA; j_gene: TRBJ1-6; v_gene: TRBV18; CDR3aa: CASSLTRQGAPLHF; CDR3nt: TGTGCCAGCTCACTCACCAGGCAGGGGGCACCCCTCCACTTT
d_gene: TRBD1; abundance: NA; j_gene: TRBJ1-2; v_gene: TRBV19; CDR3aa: CASSTQDRVGYGYTF; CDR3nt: TGTGCCAGTAGCACCCAAGACAGGGTAGGGTATGGCTACACCTTC
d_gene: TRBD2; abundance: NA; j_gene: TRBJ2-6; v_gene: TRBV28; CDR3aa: CASSLWGRGSGANVLTF; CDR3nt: TGTGCCAGCAGTTTATGGGGGAGGGGATCTGGGGCCAACGTCCTGACTTTC
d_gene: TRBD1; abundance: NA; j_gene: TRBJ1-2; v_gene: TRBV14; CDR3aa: CASGKGTGGSVWYGYTF; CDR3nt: TGTGCCAGCGGTAAAGGGACAGGGGGCTCCGTCTGGTATGGCTACACCTTC
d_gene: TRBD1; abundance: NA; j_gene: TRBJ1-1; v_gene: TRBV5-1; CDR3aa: CASSLGQGARSEAFF; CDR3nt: TGCGCCAGCAGCCTCGGACAGGGGGCGCGGAGTGAAGCTTTCTTT
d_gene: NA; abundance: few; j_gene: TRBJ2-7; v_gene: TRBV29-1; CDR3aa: CSVCCFRLWEQYF; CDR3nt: TGCAGCGTTTGTTGTTTCAGGCTTTGGGAGCAGTACTTC
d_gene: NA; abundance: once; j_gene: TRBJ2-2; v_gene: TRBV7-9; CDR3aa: CASSLSQGVGELFF; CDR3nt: TGTGCCAGCAGCTTATCACAGGGTGTCGGGGAGCTGTTTTTT
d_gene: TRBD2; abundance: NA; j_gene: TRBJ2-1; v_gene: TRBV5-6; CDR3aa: CASSLDLAGDNEQFF; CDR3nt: TGTGCCAGCAGCTTGGATCTAGCGGGGGACAATGAGCAGTTCTTC